The 9 T cell receptor beta chains given below trace back to one sample, sequenced in a study of tumor and adjacent non-tumor tissue in lung cancer. TCRbeta libraries were built with three rounds of nested PCR, modified from ARM-PCR. TCRdb re-analysed the multiplex PCR reads in MiXCR, keeping a single row per CDR3 protein. The sample holds some 120,000 distinct CDR3 sequences; 66% are singletons and the top ten take around 13%. RNA was extracted from bulk tissue without any cell sorting. Sample: lung tumor tissue. Every receptor here comes from a man aged 25-45 years with non-small cell lung cancer.

This clonotype was seen a few times. The V gene is TRBV4-1, the J gene TRBJ2-1, with D possibly being TRBD1 or TRBD2 (6 bases each). V dropped 4 bases and J dropped 8 bases, with 12 bases sitting between them. This CDR3 spans 13 amino acids. Germline loops: CDR1 MGHRA, CDR2 YSYEKL. The CDR3 DNA sequence: TGCGCCAGCAGCCCGAGGGGGGCCTATGAGCAGTTCTTC. It translates to CASSPRGAYEQFF.

Only one count was recorded for this clonotype. One end of the junction varies from germline; a read error may be responsible. The CDR3 loop reads CASSPSSYNSPLHF. The CDR3 bases are TGTGCCAGCAGCCCAAGCTCCTATAATTCACCTCTCCACTTT. The V call is TRBV13, the J call TRBJ1-6; no reliable D call. Germline V gene lookup returns CDR1 PRHDT and CDR2 FYEKMQ (reference sequence). The CDR3 extends over 14 amino acids.

Comment on this clonotype: The CDR3 carries no conserved terminal phenylalanine or tryptophan, so it likely arises from a read error. The chain carries TRBV10-2 and TRBJ2-5, with TRBD1 matching over 8 bases. CDR3 length equals 16 residues. The germline CDR1 and CDR2 sequences are WSHSY and SAAADI. In nucleotides, the CDR3 is TGCGCCAGCAGTGAGCTGCGGCAGGGGGCAGAAGAGACTCAGTACCTC. Translation: CASSELRQGAEETQYL.

This clonotype is a singleton in its sample. The genes are TRBV9 and TRBJ2-7; D perhaps matches TRBD1 (6 bases). The germline V gene encodes CDR1 SGDLS and CDR2 YYNGEE. This CDR3 has 13 amino acids. Trimming took off 4 bases at V and 0 bases at J, with 8 bases between the two ends. For the CDR3, the DNA is TGTGCCAGCAGCAAGGACAGCTCCTACGAGCAGTACTTC. Translation gives CASSKDSSYEQYF.

A note on this clonotype: The junction departs from germline at one end; a sequencing error may be responsible. This chain connects TRBV6-5 to TRBJ2-1, with TRBD1 identical over 7 bases. Looked up from germline, CDR1 is MNHEY and CDR2 is SVGAGI. The CDR3 spans 16 residues. In DNA form, the CDR3 reads TGTGCCAGCAGTTATAGTCATAGGACAGGCTACAATGATCAGTTCTTC. Amino acid sequence: CASSYSHRTGYNDQFF.

About this clonotype: One end of the junction is discordant with germline, which a read error may explain. This sequence joins TRBV20-1 and TRBJ2-7, with 8 bases lining up with TRBD2. The V gene's germline CDR1 is DFQATT and CDR2 SNEGSKA (reference sequence). The CDR3 is 14 residues long. CDR3 protein: CSARSVGGADEQYF. Here the CDR3 DNA reads TGTAGTGCTAGATCAGTCGGGGGGGCAGACGAGCAGTACTTC.

The rearrangement joins TRBV7-9 to TRBJ2-4; 14 nucleotides line up with TRBD2. With V trimmed by 8 bases and J by 8 bases, 8 bases remained unmatched. Germline CDR1 and CDR2: SEHNR and FQNEAQ (reference sequence). The CDR3 length is 15 residues. The CDR3, as DNA: TGTGCCAGCCAGACTAGCGGGAGGGTGGGGGACATTCAGTACTTC. This gives the protein CASQTSGRVGDIQYF. The full variable domain, with the rest looked up from reference TRBV7-9 and TRBJ2-4, is DTGVSQNPRHKITKRGQNVTFRCDPISEHNRLYWYRQTLGQGPEFLTYFQNEAQLEKSRLLSDRFSAERPKGSFSTLEIQRTEQGDSAMYLCASQTSGRVGDIQYFGAGTRLSVL.

A word on this clonotype: A much larger clone lies one base from this, so it may be a read error. The V call is TRBV6-1, the J call TRBJ2-3, with 11 bases identical to TRBD2. The CDR3 is 16 residues long. Germline CDR1 MNHNS, CDR2 SASEGT. V was pared by 4 bases and J by 6 bases, with 9 bases of the junction left unmatched. CDR3 protein: CASSGGSSGGRDTQYF. The CDR3 DNA sequence: TGTGCCAGCAGTGGAGGGTCTAGCGGGGGGCGCGATACGCAGTATTTT.

At least ten counts were recorded for this clonotype. This chain connects TRBV12-3 or TRBV12-4 to TRBJ1-1; no definite D call. V was trimmed by 5 bases and J by 6 bases, leaving 13 bases between them. This CDR3 contains 13 residues. The CDR3 nucleotides are TGTGCCAGCAGTCCCGCGGGAATCGCTGAAGCTTTCTTT. It translates to CASSPAGIAEAFF.